These T cell receptor beta chains were read from a single sample in a study of T-cell memory formation after mild COVID-19. In TCRdb, the 5' RACE reads were re-called with MiXCR into one record per CDR3 protein. The table includes some 150,000 distinct CDR3 sequences, about 19% detected once. The sequencing input was PBMCs or a T cell subset sorted from them (not recorded which). All receptors come from an adult woman who had mild COVID-19 (a few samples of this study predate the infection). Cell type and time point are not known. The CDR3 runs from the conserved cysteine through the conserved F or W.

v_call,cdr3_aa
TRBV30,CAWTRTRNSPLHF
TRBV20-1,CSVPTSGGIGTQYF
TRBV5-1,CASSERARSYGYTF
TRBV5-1,CASSLTTSYGYTF
TRBV6-4,CASQMDRNTEAFF
TRBV18,CASSPREGEAEAFF
TRBV20-1,CSATGTVNTEAFF
TRBV5-1,CASSLIRGAYNEQFF
TRBV4-1,CASSQGFGDEQYF
TRBV30,CAWTNTGTRTDTQYF
TRBV6-5,CASSRDAYNEQFF
TRBV12-3/TRBV12-4,CASSLNQGTEAFF
TRBV18,CASSPPNLGLRNNEQFF
TRBV20-1,CSAVGQGTYSNQPQHF
TRBV25-1,CASSENTGELFF
TRBV6-6,CASSYDRADEKLFF
TRBV12-3/TRBV12-4,CASSFGNSGNTIYF